This TCR beta chain was found in a study of Tregs in tolerant kidney transplant recipients (dated 2019 in TCRdb). Background on the whole study: Related donors were used in the transplants with nonmyeloablative bone marrow transplantation, and mixed chimerism was transient in the human trials. Before combined kidney and bone marrow transplantation, this study identified donor-specific regulatory T cells using TCRbeta sequencing and then followed those same cells after transplant. Broader findings and caveats from the paper: PCR primers changed over time for some patients, so nucleotide-level comparison across those patients' samples was not possible. Biological reproducibility was not examined directly, but technical replication error appeared to be minimal. The study was constrained by small patient numbers, and validation of the findings is required in larger populations and under other immunosuppression protocols. In tolerant patients, the expansion of donor-specific Tregs was greater than global Treg expansion, suggesting that the expansion was antigen-driven rather than nonspecific. Expanding Tregs with activated donor B cells appeared to identify the most biologically relevant and donor-specific TCRbeta repertoire.

For TCRbeta CDR3 sequencing, genomic DNA was extracted from sorted cells using the QIAGEN DNeasy Blood and Tissue Kit. Through immunoSEQ, high-throughput TCRbeta CDR3 sequencing was done commercially, including PCR amplification with internal controls and bias correction. Turning to the authors' computational methods: Unique productive TCRbeta sequences were defined by CDR3 nucleotide sequence when primers matched and otherwise by CDR3 amino acid sequence together with Vbeta and Jbeta genes. As a correction for sorting error, sequences shared between sorted populations at a frequency ratio of 2:1 or less were discarded, and the remaining shared sequences were assigned to the higher population. A sequence counted as donor-reactive if, in CFSE-low cells, the sequence had a frequency of at least 0.01% and was expanded at least 5-fold compared with unstimulated cells. Repertoire divergence was quantified by Jensen-Shannon divergence calculated from the top 100 TCRbeta sequences ranked by frequency. For any sample with multiple sequencing runs, sorting error was corrected in each run separately before the runs were pooled. TCRdb took over this immuneACCESS table, retaining in-frame rearrangements with V and J assigned. Such tables are incomplete; in checked studies, under half of the missing clones stem from an unresolved V gene, and the remainder is unexplained. The V and J calls and clone size are taken from that table; D and trimming were inferred from the DNA. Counted in this sample were 60,000 to 70,000 clones; around nine tenths of them appeared once. Approximately 10% of the sample rests with the top ten.

As to this clone: Its antigen is not yet known. No clone much larger than this one lies a single base away; base qualities are absent.

Based on the germline V gene, the CDR1 and CDR2 sequences are MGHRA and YSYEKL. The CDR3 spans 15 residues, from the cysteine through the phenylalanine. The read is trimmed to its CDR3 DNA, 45 bases read in frame from base 1. For this chain, trimming is 7 bases at the V end and 5 bases at the J end, and the number of junction bases without a gene match is 13. The time point label, read with the paper, signifies: blood sample drawn before combined kidney and bone marrow transplant. Unstimulated Tregs (CD4+CD25+CD127-), CD4+ non-Tregs (CD4+CD25-), CD4 and CD8 cells were FACS-sorted from thawed PBMCs. The patients were a few recipients of combined kidney and bone marrow transplants from the ITN036ST trial, and samples were available only from these trial subjects. Healthy control blood was processed by Ficoll density gradient to PBMCs and cryopreserved; patient PBMCs were collected before and after transplant.

The receptor was isolated from a human donor who received a combined kidney and bone marrow transplant. The sequencing here drew on CD8+ T cells from blood, taken before the transplant. The sequence joins TRBV4-1 to TRBJ2-5, with 7 middle bases fitting TRBD1. The encoded CDR3 is CASNARTGAWETQYF. The DNA is as follows: TGCGCCAGCAACGCACGCACAGGGGCGTGGGAGACCCAGTACTTC.